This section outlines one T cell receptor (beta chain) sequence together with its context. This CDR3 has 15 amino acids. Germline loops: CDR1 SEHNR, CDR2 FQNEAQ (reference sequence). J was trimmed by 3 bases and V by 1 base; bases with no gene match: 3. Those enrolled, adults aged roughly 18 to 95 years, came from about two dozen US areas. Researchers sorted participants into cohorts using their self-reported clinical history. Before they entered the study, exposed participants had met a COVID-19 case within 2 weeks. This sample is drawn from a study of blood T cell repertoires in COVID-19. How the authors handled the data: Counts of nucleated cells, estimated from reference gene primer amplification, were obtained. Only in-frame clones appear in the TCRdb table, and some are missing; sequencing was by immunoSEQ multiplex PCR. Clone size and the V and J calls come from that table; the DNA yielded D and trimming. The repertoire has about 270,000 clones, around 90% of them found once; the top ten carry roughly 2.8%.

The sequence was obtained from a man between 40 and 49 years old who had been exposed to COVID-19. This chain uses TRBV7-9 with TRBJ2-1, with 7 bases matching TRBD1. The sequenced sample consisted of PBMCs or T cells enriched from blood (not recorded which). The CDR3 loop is CASSLGRGYYNEQFF. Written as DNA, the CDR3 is TGTGCCAGCAGCTTAGGCAGGGGGTACTACAATGAGCAGTTCTTC.